Described below is a single T cell receptor (beta chain) sequence and its context. Its specificity is not known. The source of the sample is a study of vaccination and CD4 T cells after COVID-19. The treatment was: roughly nine-day PBMC culture with coronavirus spike peptide pools or control peptides (ViraFEST assay). Cultured CD4+ T cells had their DNA profiled by the Oncomine TCR Beta short-read assay. TCRdb used MiXCR to reprocess the PCR reads, holding one entry per CDR3 protein. The repertoire consists of some 17,000 distinct CDR3 sequences, with approximately 45% occurring once and the leading ten covering approximately 6.1%. The CDR3 has 15 amino acids. Germline assignment: CDR1 KGHDR and CDR2 SFDVKD. The V and J ends lost 7 bases and 0 bases respectively, with 13 bases between them.

The specimen comprised CD4+ T cells from blood, cultured in vitro, sampled after SARS-CoV-2 vaccination. The V gene is TRBV24-1, the J gene TRBJ2-3, with a weak D call TRBD2 (6 bases). The sequence came from a human donor who had recovered from COVID-19. The CDR3 nucleotides are TGTGCCACCAGCCGACCTGGGACTAGCACAGATACGCAGTATTTT. Its translation is CATSRPGTSTDTQYF.